These T cell receptor beta chains were read from a single sample in a study of blood T cell repertoires in COVID-19. Generated by immunoSEQ multiplex PCR, the TCRdb table keeps only in-frame clones and is missing some. This sample has around 75,000 clones; around 86% occur once, and the top ten carry less than 4%. The sample consisted of peripheral blood. These receptors originate from an older man with active COVID-19. Both conserved end residues are trimmed from each CDR3.

V	J	CDR3
TRBV10-3	TRBJ2-5	AISPLAEAKETQY
TRBV7-2	TRBJ2-7	ASSPPGVGSYEQY
TRBV7-2	TRBJ2-1	ASSPDRNLGDEQF
TRBV5-4	TRBJ2-2	ASSQRPGQNTGELF
TRBV3-1/TRBV3-2	TRBJ2-7	ASSQDLGDYREQY
TRBV7-2	TRBJ2-3	ASSLGGTGGRGTQY
TRBV5-1	TRBJ2-3	ASRWGDSPPTDTQY
TRBV4-3	TRBJ2-3	ASSQVAAGGGDTQY
TRBV5-1	TRBJ2-1	ASSTGGEPQGNEQF
TRBV25-1	TRBJ2-3	ASSLKGRTDTQY
TRBV3-1/TRBV3-2	TRBJ2-7	ASSLREPSEQY
TRBV25-1	TRBJ1-4	ASRAGGEKLF
TRBV4-3	TRBJ2-7	ASSRTTGGGSEQY
TRBV7-2	TRBJ2-2	ASSPLAGGGELF
TRBV23-1	TRBJ1-6	ASSQPDSLNSPLH